This T cell receptor (beta chain) is from a study of identical twins. The study's findings and limits: Twin sharing of out-of-frame TCR alpha was underestimated by models in monozygotic pairs.

cDNA molecules carried unique molecular identifiers, and template switching added a universal primer site. TCRdb re-called the 5' RACE reads with MiXCR, one entry per CDR3 protein. The sample records a few hundred thousand distinct CDR3 sequences, 8.5% to 10% being singletons. This clonotype occurred a few times. Its antigen remains unidentified. All donors comprised healthy Caucasians. V lost 2 bases and J 4 bases, leaving 12 bases between the germline ends. Germline V CDR1 and CDR2: SGHDT, YYEEEE. The length of the CDR3 is 14 residues. This chain connects TRBV5-6 to TRBJ1-1; D may be TRBD1 (5 bases). The TCR sequence derives from a woman in her 50s in good health. The specimen was naive T cells sorted from blood. CDR3 in DNA: TGTGCCAGCAGCTTTGGGGACTCCCTCACTGAAGCTTTCTTT. Its translation is CASSFGDSLTEAFF. Complete variable domain (other parts from reference TRBV5-6 and TRBJ1-1): DAGVTQSPTHLIKTRGQQVTLRCSPKSGHDTVSWYQQALGQGPQFIFQYYEEEERQRGNFPDRFSGHQFPNYSSELNVNALLLGDSALYLCASSFGDSLTEAFFGQGTRLTVV.